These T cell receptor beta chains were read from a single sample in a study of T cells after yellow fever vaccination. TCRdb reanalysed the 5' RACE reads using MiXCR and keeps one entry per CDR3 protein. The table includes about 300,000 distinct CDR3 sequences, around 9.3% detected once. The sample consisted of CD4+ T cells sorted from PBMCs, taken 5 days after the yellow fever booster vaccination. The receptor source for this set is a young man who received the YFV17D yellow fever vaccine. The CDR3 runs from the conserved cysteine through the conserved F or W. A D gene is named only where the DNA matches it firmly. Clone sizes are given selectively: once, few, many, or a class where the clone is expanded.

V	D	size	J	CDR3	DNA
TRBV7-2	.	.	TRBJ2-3	CASSLAAGAPDTQYF	TGTGCCAGCAGCTTAGCGGCGGGGGCCCCGGATACGCAGTATTTT
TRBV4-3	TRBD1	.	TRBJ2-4	CASSLARTGENIQYF	TGCGCCAGCAGCCTCGCCCGGACAGGGGAAAACATTCAGTACTTC
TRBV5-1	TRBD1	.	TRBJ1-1	CASSEDRARLGSEAFF	TGCGCCAGCAGCGAAGACAGGGCTAGGTTGGGCTCTGAAGCCTTCTTT
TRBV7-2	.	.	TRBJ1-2	CASSLWGDGYTF	TGTGCCAGCAGCTTATGGGGGGACGGCTACACCTTC
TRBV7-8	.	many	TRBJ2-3	CASSLEGAATDTQYF	TGTGCCAGCAGCTTAGAAGGGGCCGCCACAGATACGCAGTATTTT
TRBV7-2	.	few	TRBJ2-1	CASSFKGHEQFF	TGTGCCAGCAGCTTTAAAGGTCACGAGCAGTTCTTC
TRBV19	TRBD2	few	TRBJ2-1	CASSMRGLAFNEQFF	TGTGCCAGTAGTATGAGGGGACTAGCGTTTAATGAGCAGTTCTTC
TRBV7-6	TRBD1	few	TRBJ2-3	CASSYSGQGDTQYF	TGTGCCAGCAGCTACTCCGGACAGGGAGATACGCAGTATTTT
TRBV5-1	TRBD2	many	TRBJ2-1	CASSLPSGGADEQFF	TGCGCCAGCAGCTTGCCTAGCGGGGGGGCCGATGAGCAGTTCTTC
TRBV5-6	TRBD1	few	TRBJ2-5	CASSSLDRGETQYF	TGTGCCAGCAGCTCCCTAGACAGGGGTGAGACCCAGTACTTC
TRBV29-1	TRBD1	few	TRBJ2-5	CSGRQGARETQYF	TGCAGCGGGCGACAGGGGGCACGGGAGACCCAGTACTTC
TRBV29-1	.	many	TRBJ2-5	CSVGDQYF	TGCAGCGTGGGGGACCAGTACTTC
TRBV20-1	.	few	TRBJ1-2	CSARREDSYGYTF	TGCAGTGCTAGACGGGAGGACAGTTATGGCTACACCTTC
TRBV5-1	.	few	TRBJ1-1	CASSPGGVGTEAFF	TGCGCCAGCAGTCCCGGTGGGGTAGGAACTGAAGCTTTCTTT
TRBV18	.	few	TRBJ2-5	CASSPPPGKETQYF	TGTGCCAGCTCACCACCGCCGGGGAAAGAGACCCAGTACTTC
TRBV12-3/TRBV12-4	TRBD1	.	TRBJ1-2	CASSFPGQGDYGYTF	TGTGCCAGCAGTTTCCCTGGACAGGGGGACTATGGCTACACCTTC
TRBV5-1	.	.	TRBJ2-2	CASSLAGGYPTGELFF	TGCGCCAGCAGCTTGGCTGGTGGCTACCCCACCGGGGAGCTGTTTTTT
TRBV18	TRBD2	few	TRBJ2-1	CAGWTRRNNEQFF	TGTGCCGGATGGACTAGACGTAACAATGAGCAGTTCTTC
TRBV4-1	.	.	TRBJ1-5	CASSHGHPDNQPQHF	TGCGCCAGCAGCCATGGACATCCAGACAATCAGCCCCAGCATTTT
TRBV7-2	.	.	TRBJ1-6	CASSPTGPNSPLHF	TGTGCCAGCAGCCCCACGGGCCCAAATTCACCCCTCCACTTT
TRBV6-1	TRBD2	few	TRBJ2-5	CASSPLGGVGTQYF	TGTGCCAGCAGTCCCCTGGGGGGGGTTGGGACCCAGTACTTC
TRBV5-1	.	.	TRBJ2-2	CASAARFDTGELFF	TGCGCCAGCGCTGCTCGTTTCGACACCGGGGAGCTGTTTTTT
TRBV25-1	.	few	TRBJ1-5	CARIHLGGRDQPQHF	TGTGCCAGGATTCATTTGGGGGGTCGGGATCAGCCCCAGCATTTT
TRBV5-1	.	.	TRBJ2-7	CASSLAFSGVYEQYF	TGCGCCAGCAGCTTGGCTTTCTCGGGGGTGTACGAGCAGTACTTC
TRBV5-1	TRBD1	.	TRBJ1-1	CASSQLQGAPEAFF	TGCGCCAGCAGCCAGCTTCAGGGGGCCCCTGAAGCTTTCTTT
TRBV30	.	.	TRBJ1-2	CACLGPTANYGYTF	TGTGCCTGCCTCGGGCCGACCGCTAACTATGGCTACACCTTC
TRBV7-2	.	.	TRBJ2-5	CASSGAKKETQYF	TGTGCCAGCAGCGGGGCCAAAAAAGAGACCCAGTACTTC